This T cell receptor (beta chain) was profiled in a study of identical twins. Study outcomes and limitations: Beta out-of-frame sequences showed weaker excess twin sharing.

A single record per CDR3 protein comes from TCRdb applying MiXCR to the 5' RACE reads. The data contain fewer than 900,000 distinct CDR3 sequences, about 18% of them seen just once; the ten biggest clones take up approximately 14%. Donors were all healthy Caucasians. After removal of 4 bases from V and 7 bases from J, the junction contained 7 bases not matched to a gene. The CDR3 totals 14 residues. Germline lookup yields CDR1 SEHNR and CDR2 FQNEAQ (reference sequence). On this clonotype itself: Its cognate antigen is unknown.

This sample was shared with a second study, whose subject was T cells expressing NK-cell markers. Per that paper: Most of the eight sequenced donors tested HCMV-seropositive; one tested seronegative.

The TCR comes from a woman between 18 and 29 years old in good health. The chain joins TRBV7-9 to TRBJ1-5; 7 positions match TRBD1. What was sequenced was PBMCs. DNA for the CDR3: TGTGCCAGCAGCTCGACAGGGAAGCAGCAGCCCCAGCATTTT. Protein product: CASSSTGKQQPQHF.